Listed below are T cell receptor beta chains from one sample, sequenced in a study of early T cells in non-severe SARS-CoV-2 infection. Each CDR3 protein gets one entry after TCRdb re-called the 5' RACE reads with MiXCR. Of tens of thousands of distinct CDR3 sequences listed, about 12% are singletons. Sequenced here: whole blood, sampled at baseline. These receptor sequences come from an adult who was a healthcare worker with PCR-confirmed SARS-CoV-2 infection or an uninfected control (not recorded which). Each CDR3 is given with its conserved first and last residue. The D gene is left open where the match is weak. Where a row states a size, it is once, few, many or the class of an expanded clone; other rows omit it.

D gene	V gene	clone size	J gene	CDR3 protein	CDR3 DNA
.	TRBV28	medium-sized	TRBJ1-2	CASFWTHYGYTF	TGTGCCAGCTTTTGGACCCACTATGGCTACACCTTC
.	TRBV7-6	many	TRBJ2-7	CASSLSAGPAEQYF	TGTGCCAGCAGCTTATCGGCGGGACCGGCCGAGCAGTACTTC
.	TRBV18	.	TRBJ1-5	CASSPGLTQPQHF	TGTGCCAGCTCACCCGGCCTGACTCAGCCCCAGCATTTT
.	TRBV29-1	many	TRBJ2-3	CSVVGLLALTDTQYF	TGCAGCGTTGTGGGTTTGCTAGCCCTCACAGATACGCAGTATTTT
.	TRBV6-6	few	TRBJ1-3	CASSYDPSYSGNTIYF	TGTGCCAGCAGTTACGACCCCTCATACTCTGGAAACACCATATATTTT
TRBD1	TRBV28	few	TRBJ1-2	CASRPGQRNYGYTF	TGTGCCAGCAGACCGGGACAGCGTAACTATGGCTACACCTTC
.	TRBV5-1	many	TRBJ2-1	CASSLGLQAYNEQFF	TGCGCCAGCAGCTTGGGGCTACAAGCTTACAATGAGCAGTTCTTC
.	TRBV3-1	.	TRBJ2-5	CASSPSYETQYF	TGTGCCAGCAGCCCTTCATATGAGACCCAGTACTTC
.	TRBV12-3/TRBV12-4	few	TRBJ1-2	CASSLSAGPGPYYGYTF	TGTGCCAGCAGTCTATCTGCAGGGCCCGGACCCTACTATGGCTACACCTTC
TRBD2	TRBV2	.	TRBJ2-7	CASSPGRVGYEQYF	TGTGCCAGCAGCCCCGGGAGGGTTGGGTACGAGCAGTACTTC
.	TRBV2	few	TRBJ1-2	CASSEVVVNYGYTF	TGTGCCAGCAGTGAAGTGGTGGTTAACTATGGCTACACCTTC
.	TRBV27	.	TRBJ2-7	CASSLSWGAAYEQYF	TGTGCCAGCAGTTTATCGTGGGGGGCAGCCTACGAGCAGTACTTC
.	TRBV3-1	few	TRBJ2-1	CASRGDPYNEQFF	TGTGCCAGCCGCGGGGATCCCTACAATGAGCAGTTCTTC
TRBD1	TRBV29-1	many	TRBJ1-2	CSAFGQGPAYGYTF	TGCAGCGCCTTCGGACAGGGGCCCGCTTATGGCTACACCTTC
.	TRBV3-1	.	TRBJ2-6	CASSQDWRTATSGANVLTF	TGTGCCAGCAGCCAAGATTGGCGGACAGCAACGTCTGGGGCCAACGTCCTGACTTTC
.	TRBV30	.	TRBJ2-5	CAWSIQKETQYF	TGTGCCTGGAGTATACAAAAAGAGACCCAGTACTTC
TRBD1	TRBV20-1	many	TRBJ2-3	CSARDPGQGSDTQYF	TGCAGTGCTAGAGATCCCGGACAGGGGTCAGATACGCAGTATTTT
TRBD1	TRBV3-1	few	TRBJ2-5	CASSQDLTGGRKETQYF	TGTGCCAGCAGCCAAGATTTGACAGGGGGCAGGAAAGAGACCCAGTACTTC
.	TRBV5-1	few	TRBJ2-3	CASSLALLTDTQYF	TGCGCCAGCAGCTTGGCCTTATTGACAGATACGCAGTATTTT
TRBD1	TRBV14	once	TRBJ1-1	CASSQDGGQSMNTEAFF	TGTGCCAGCAGCCAAGACGGGGGACAGTCCATGAACACTGAAGCTTTCTTT
TRBD1	TRBV30	few	TRBJ1-4	CAWSAPRTGANEKLFF	TGTGCCTGGAGTGCACCAAGGACAGGAGCTAATGAAAAACTGTTTTTT
.	TRBV12-3/TRBV12-4	many	TRBJ2-5	CASSLGQPQETQYF	TGTGCCAGCAGTCTTGGACAGCCCCAGGAGACCCAGTACTTC
TRBD2	TRBV9	.	TRBJ2-1	CASSVGIAGLYNEQFF	TGTGCCAGCAGCGTAGGGATAGCGGGGCTCTACAATGAGCAGTTCTTC
TRBD1	TRBV3-1	many	TRBJ1-4	CASSQGTGANEKLFF	TGTGCCAGCAGCCAAGGGACAGGGGCTAATGAAAAACTGTTTTTT
.	TRBV30	.	TRBJ2-2	CAWSVFQSGELFF	TGTGCCTGGAGTGTGTTCCAGTCCGGGGAGCTGTTTTTT